These T cell receptor beta chains were read from a single sample in a study of blood T cell repertoires in COVID-19. Method: immunoSEQ multiplex PCR; TCRdb's copy keeps in-frame clones and lacks some. Of under 450,000 clones listed, about 91% were seen once; the top ten hold around 12%. Sequenced sample: peripheral blood. These TCRs come from a woman aged 50 to 60 with COVID-19, enrolled during active disease. Each CDR3 is given with its conserved first and last residue. Fields, in order: D gene, clone size, V gene, J gene, CDR3 DNA, CDR3 protein. A D gene is named only where the DNA matches it firmly. Size tells how often a clone was seen (once, few, many) or the class of an expanded clone, and some rows leave it out.

.	.	TRBV5-1	TRBJ2-3	TGCGCCAGCAGCTTGGGGGGACAAGATACGCAGTATTTT	CASSLGGQDTQYF
.	few	TRBV29-1	TRBJ1-5	TGCAGCGTGGGGGAGGATCAGCCCCAGCATTTT	CSVGEDQPQHF
.	few	TRBV27	TRBJ1-1	TGTGCCAGCAGTTTAAGGGGTCCATACACTGAAGCTTTCTTT	CASSLRGPYTEAFF
.	.	TRBV27	TRBJ1-1	TGTGCCAGCAGTTTCACTCTATCCGGTTCCAACACTGAAGCTTTCTTT	CASSFTLSGSNTEAFF
.	.	TRBV30	TRBJ2-7	TGTGCCTGGAGGGGGGGCTACGAGCAGTACTTC	CAWRGGYEQYF
.	.	TRBV29-1	TRBJ1-3	TGCAGCGTTGTAACTGGAAACACCATATATTTT	CSVVTGNTIYF
.	.	TRBV18	TRBJ1-6	TGTGCCAGCTCTCCGGGGGTCGATCCTTCACCCCTCCACTTT	CASSPGVDPSPLHF
.	few	TRBV4-2	TRBJ1-4	TGTGCCAGCAGCCAAGATAATGGTGCGACAGTAACCCGCAATGAAAAACTGTTTTTT	CASSQDNGATVTRNEKLFF
.	.	TRBV4-1	TRBJ1-2	TGCGCCAGCAGCCAAGTCTATTCCCCATATGGCTACACCTTC	CASSQVYSPYGYTF
.	.	TRBV7-9	TRBJ1-6	TGTGCCAGCAGCTTGGACGGAGGGAATTCACCCCTCCACTTT	CASSLDGGNSPLHF
.	.	TRBV5-6	TRBJ2-7	TGTGCCAGCAGCTCAACAGGGAATGAGCAGTACTTC	CASSSTGNEQYF
.	few	TRBV30	TRBJ1-6	TGTGCCTGGAGTAGCGGGCTTTCTTCACCCCTCCACTTT	CAWSSGLSSPLHF
.	.	TRBV19	TRBJ1-5	TGTGCCAGTAGTAGCCCTATTGGGCCCAATCAGCCCCAGCATTTT	CASSSPIGPNQPQHF
TRBD2	.	TRBV10-3	TRBJ2-2	TGTGCCATCAGCGGGACTAGCGGGGATACCGGGGAGCTGTTTTTT	CAISGTSGDTGELFF
.	.	TRBV7-9	TRBJ1-1	TGTGCCAGCAGCTTAGAGCTCGGGGGATACACTGAAGCTTTCTTT	CASSLELGGYTEAFF
.	.	TRBV24-1	TRBJ1-5	TGTGCCACCAGTGAACGACGGGATAATCAGCCCCAGCATTTT	CATSERRDNQPQHF
.	.	TRBV5-1	TRBJ1-1	TGCGCCAGCAGCTTGGATGGCAGTATCATGAACACTGAAGCTTTCTTT	CASSLDGSIMNTEAFF
.	.	TRBV12-3/TRBV12-4	TRBJ1-1	TGTGCCAGCAGTTTAGGGTCCGGCACTGAAGCTTTCTTT	CASSLGSGTEAFF
TRBD1	.	TRBV14	TRBJ1-2	TGTGCCAGCAGCCCCATGGGACAGGGGTTTGGCTACACCTTC	CASSPMGQGFGYTF
TRBD1	.	TRBV4-2	TRBJ1-4	TGTGCCAGCAGCCAAGGGGGGACAGTTAATGAAAAACTGTTTTTT	CASSQGGTVNEKLFF
.	once	TRBV30	TRBJ2-5	TGTGCCTGGAGTGTATGGACAGAAGAGACCCAGTACTTC	CAWSVWTEETQYF
TRBD1	.	TRBV19	TRBJ1-1	TGTGCCAGTAGGCGAGACAGGGGGGCTCAGAACACTGAAGCTTTCTTT	CASRRDRGAQNTEAFF
.	few	TRBV2	TRBJ1-6	TGTGCCAGCAGCTGGCGGGATCGATCACCCCTCCACTTT	CASSWRDRSPLHF
.	.	TRBV19	TRBJ2-7	TGTGCCAGTAGGGGTCTCGTAAGCTACGGGACATCTCTCCCCTACGAGCAGTACTTC	CASRGLVSYGTSLPYEQYF
TRBD2	.	TRBV9	TRBJ2-1	TGTGCCAGCAGCGCGCTCGGGGGAGGGACCTACAATGAGCAGTTCTTC	CASSALGGGTYNEQFF
.	.	TRBV3-1/TRBV3-2	TRBJ2-3	TGTGCCAGCAGCCAGGGCGTGAATACGCAGTATTTT	CASSQGVNTQYF
TRBD2	.	TRBV7-2	TRBJ2-3	TGTGCCAGCAGCTCCTTAGCGGGGTTTGATACGCAGTATTTT	CASSSLAGFDTQYF
TRBD2	.	TRBV6-5	TRBJ2-7	TGTGCCAGCACCGGGAGGCAGGGCGCGTACGAGCAGTACTTC	CASTGRQGAYEQYF
.	once	TRBV4-1	TRBJ2-7	TGCGCCAGCAGCCAAGATCGGGGGGCGCGATCCTACGAGCAGTACTTC	CASSQDRGARSYEQYF
TRBD1	.	TRBV5-4	TRBJ2-7	TGTGCCAGCAGCCCGTCCGGGACAGGGGGTTCCTACGAGCAGTACTTC	CASSPSGTGGSYEQYF
.	.	TRBV6-6	TRBJ1-3	TGTGCCAGCAGTTACGAGGCAGGGGGAAACACCATATATTTT	CASSYEAGGNTIYF
.	.	TRBV19	TRBJ1-6	TGTGCCAGTAGTCCCAGGGCAAAACATAATTCACCCCTCCACTTT	CASSPRAKHNSPLHF
.	.	TRBV30	TRBJ1-1	TGTGCCTGGAGCAGGGAGAACACTGAAGCTTTCTTT	CAWSRENTEAFF
TRBD2	.	TRBV5-1	TRBJ2-3	TGCGCCAGCAGCTCCTCGAGCGGGGGGGCAGATACGCAGTATTTT	CASSSSSGGADTQYF
.	.	TRBV7-9	TRBJ2-6	TGTGCCAGCAGCGGGACCCGGGGACTCTCTGGGGCCAACGTCCTGACTTTC	CASSGTRGLSGANVLTF
.	.	TRBV5-1	TRBJ1-1	TGCGCCAGCAGCTTGTTGTTTAGGACAGACACTGAAGCTTTCTTT	CASSLLFRTDTEAFF
.	.	TRBV25-1	TRBJ1-1	TGTGCCAGCAGTGACAGGGGTAGGACTGAAGCTTTCTTT	CASSDRGRTEAFF
.	.	TRBV19	TRBJ1-1	TGTGCCAGTAGTATCCGTACGACAGCCGAAGCTTTCTTT	CASSIRTTAEAFF
TRBD1	.	TRBV30	TRBJ1-2	TGTGCCTGGAGTGCAGGGGGATATGGCTACACCTTC	CAWSAGGYGYTF
.	.	TRBV29-1	TRBJ1-1	TGCAGCGTCCTACAGCCTTTCGCCACTGAAGCTTTCTTT	CSVLQPFATEAFF
.	.	TRBV5-1	TRBJ2-4	TGCGCCAGCAGCTACAACGGACTGGTTCTTCACCTAGCCAAAAACATTCAGTACTTC	CASSYNGLVLHLAKNIQYF
.	.	TRBV3-1/TRBV3-2	TRBJ2-7	TGTGCCAGCAGCCGTCCGGAGTCCTCCTACGAGCAGTACTTC	CASSRPESSYEQYF
TRBD1	once	TRBV5-1	TRBJ1-1	TGCGCCAGCAGCTGGGACAGGGGCTGGACTGAAGCTTTCTTT	CASSWDRGWTEAFF
.	.	TRBV5-6	TRBJ1-1	TGTGCCAGCAGTGGAGAGGGCACTGAAGCTTTCTTT	CASSGEGTEAFF
.	few	TRBV4-2	TRBJ2-1	TGTGCCAGCAGCCATTACCGGGGGAATGAGCAGTTCTTC	CASSHYRGNEQFF
.	.	TRBV11-2	TRBJ1-5	TGTGCCAGCAGCTTAGGGAGCAAACAGCCCCAGCATTTT	CASSLGSKQPQHF
.	.	TRBV19	TRBJ1-5	TGTGCCAGTAGTAAGGGGACAACCTATAGCAATCAGCCCCAGCATTTT	CASSKGTTYSNQPQHF
TRBD2	.	TRBV10-2	TRBJ2-3	TGCGCCAGCAGTGAGGGACTAGCGGGGGGGCGTTCGCAGTATTTT	CASSEGLAGGRSQYF
.	.	TRBV9	TRBJ1-3	TGTGCCAGCAGCGTAGGACCCCCAGGGACAACCTCTGGAAACACCATATATTTT	CASSVGPPGTTSGNTIYF
.	.	TRBV4-1	TRBJ2-1	TGCGCCAGCAGCCAAGTGTATCAGGGCCCTTACAATGAGCAGTTCTTC	CASSQVYQGPYNEQFF
TRBD2	.	TRBV11-3	TRBJ2-1	TGTGCCAGCCGGGGGGGGACTAGCGCCTCAGATGAGCAGTTCTTC	CASRGGTSASDEQFF
TRBD1	.	TRBV23-1	TRBJ1-6	TGCGCCATCATAGGGACCAGGGGGCATTCACCCCTCCACTTT	CAIIGTRGHSPLHF
TRBD1	once	TRBV3-1/TRBV3-2	TRBJ1-6	TGTGCCAGCAGCCAAGATAGGGGGCGCAGGAATTCACCCCTCCACTTT	CASSQDRGRRNSPLHF
.	.	TRBV3-1/TRBV3-2	TRBJ1-2	TGTGCCAGCAGCCCACGGGGAGGAGCTAACTATGGCTACACCTTC	CASSPRGGANYGYTF
.	few	TRBV18	TRBJ1-5	TGTGCCAGCTCACCATCCGGAGCCGGCAATCAGCCCCAGCATTTT	CASSPSGAGNQPQHF